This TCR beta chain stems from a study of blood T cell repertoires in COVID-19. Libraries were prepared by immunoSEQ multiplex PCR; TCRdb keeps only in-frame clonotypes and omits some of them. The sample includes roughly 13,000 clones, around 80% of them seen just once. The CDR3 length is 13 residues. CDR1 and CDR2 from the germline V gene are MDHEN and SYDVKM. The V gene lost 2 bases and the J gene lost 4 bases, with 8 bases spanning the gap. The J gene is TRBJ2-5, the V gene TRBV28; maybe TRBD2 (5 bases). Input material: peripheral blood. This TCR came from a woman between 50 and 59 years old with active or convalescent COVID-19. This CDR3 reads CASSLAGGETQYF. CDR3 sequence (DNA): TGTGCCAGCAGTTTAGCCGGAGGAGAGACCCAGTACTTC.